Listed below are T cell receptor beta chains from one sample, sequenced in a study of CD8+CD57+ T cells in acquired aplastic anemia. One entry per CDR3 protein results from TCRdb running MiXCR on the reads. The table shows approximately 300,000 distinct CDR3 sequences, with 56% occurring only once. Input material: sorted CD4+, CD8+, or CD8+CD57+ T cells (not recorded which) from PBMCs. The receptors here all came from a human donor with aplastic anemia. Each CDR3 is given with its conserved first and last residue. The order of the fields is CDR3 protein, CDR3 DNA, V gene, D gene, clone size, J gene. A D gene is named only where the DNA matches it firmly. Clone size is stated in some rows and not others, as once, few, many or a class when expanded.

CASSLGVGGTLTGELFF	TGTGCCAGCAGCTTAGGAGTAGGCGGGACGCTAACCGGGGAGCTGTTTTTT	TRBV11-3	NA	many	TRBJ2-2
CASSPRQPYNEQFF	TGCGCCAGCAGTCCGAGACAGCCATACAATGAGCAGTTCTTC	TRBV7-3	NA	NA	TRBJ2-1
CASSLHERDNEQFF	TGTGCCAGCAGCCTCCATGAGCGGGATAATGAGCAGTTCTTC	TRBV4-2	TRBD2	many	TRBJ2-1
CASTPSTGGANTGELFF	TGTGCCAGCACACCCTCGACAGGGGGTGCTAACACCGGGGAGCTGTTTTTT	TRBV25-1	TRBD1	NA	TRBJ2-2
CASSEAALAGYEQYF	TGTGCCAGCAGTGAAGCGGCACTAGCGGGCTACGAGCAGTACTTC	TRBV2	TRBD2	NA	TRBJ2-7
CASSAQAPVYNEQFF	TGTGCCAGCAGCGCACAGGCTCCCGTTTACAATGAGCAGTTCTTC	TRBV12-3/TRBV12-4	NA	many	TRBJ2-1
CASSLIGGSTDTQYF	TGTGCCAGCAGCTTAATAGGGGGCAGCACAGATACGCAGTATTTT	TRBV7-3	TRBD1	few	TRBJ2-3
CASSPRGQGGETQYF	TGTGCCAGCAGTCCTCGGGGACAGGGAGGGGAGACCCAGTACTTC	TRBV5-4	TRBD1	NA	TRBJ2-5
CATRAGVAGVYEQYF	TGTGCCACCAGAGCTGGGGTAGCGGGAGTTTACGAGCAGTACTTC	TRBV15	TRBD2	NA	TRBJ2-7
CSAREGQRTGELFF	TGCAGTGCTAGAGAAGGACAGCGCACCGGGGAGCTGTTTTTT	TRBV20-1	NA	NA	TRBJ2-2
CASSHRASGKETQYF	TGTGCCAGCAGTCACCGGGCTAGCGGGAAAGAGACCCAGTACTTC	TRBV6-6	TRBD2	many	TRBJ2-5
CASSLISAGDDYGYTF	TGTGCCAGCAGCTTAATATCGGCAGGGGATGACTATGGCTACACCTTC	TRBV7-2	NA	NA	TRBJ1-2
CASSGQGAADTQYF	TGTGCCAGCAGTGGACAGGGGGCCGCAGATACGCAGTATTTT	TRBV6-4	TRBD1	NA	TRBJ2-3
CASSQDRRASGSSEQFF	TGTGCCAGCAGCCAAGATCGAAGGGCTAGCGGGAGTTCCGAGCAGTTCTTC	TRBV14	TRBD2	many	TRBJ2-1
CSAKLAGVNEQFF	TGCAGTGCTAAACTAGCGGGGGTGAATGAGCAGTTCTTC	TRBV20-1	TRBD2	NA	TRBJ2-1
CSARGRLDEQFF	TGCAGTGCTAGAGGACGGCTCGATGAGCAGTTTTTT	TRBV20-1	NA	NA	TRBJ2-2
CSARVPGARTDTQYF	TGCAGTGCTAGAGTCCCGGGGGCGAGGACAGATACGCAGTATTTT	TRBV20-1	NA	NA	TRBJ2-3
CASSLLPGQGPYEQYF	TGTGCCAGCAGCCTCTTACCGGGACAGGGCCCTTACGAGCAGTACTTC	TRBV7-9	TRBD1	once	TRBJ2-7
CASSLETGRTEAFF	TGCGCCAGCAGCTTGGAGACAGGGAGGACTGAAGCTTTCTTT	TRBV5-1	TRBD1	NA	TRBJ1-1
CASSGGAGQGSSYNEQLF	TGTGCCAGCAGCGGAGGGGCCGGGCAGGGAAGCTCCTACAATGAGCAGCTCTTC	TRBV11-2	NA	NA	TRBJ2-1
CASSLRQIRYSNQPQHF	TGTGCCAGCAGCTTAAGGCAGATCCGATATAGCAATCAGCCCCAGCATTTT	TRBV7-8	NA	NA	TRBJ1-5
CASSALQGNTEAFF	TGTGCCAGCAGTGCCCTACAGGGGAACACTGAAGCTTTCTTT	TRBV25-1	NA	NA	TRBJ1-1
CASVQDPIYGYTF	TGTGCCAGCGTACAGGACCCAATCTATGGCTACACCTTC	TRBV6-1	NA	many	TRBJ1-2
CSVDGGPVETQYF	TGCAGCGTCGATGGTGGGCCCGTGGAGACCCAGTACTTC	TRBV29-1	NA	many	TRBJ2-5
CASSSWGTTEAFF	TGTGCCAGCAGTTCGTGGGGTACCACTGAAGCTTTCTTT	TRBV27	NA	NA	TRBJ1-1
CASSIGVAGQPQHF	TGTGCCAGCAGTATCGGGGTTGCAGGGCAGCCCCAGCATTTT	TRBV2	NA	NA	TRBJ1-5
CASSLAGTANQPQHF	TGTGCCAGCAGCTTAGCCGGGACAGCCAATCAGCCCCAGCATTTT	TRBV7-9	TRBD1	NA	TRBJ1-5
CATAPSGGTTGELFF	TGTGCCACCGCCCCCAGCGGGGGGACGACCGGGGAGCTGTTTTTT	TRBV10-3	TRBD2	few	TRBJ2-2
CASSPVTGADSPLHF	TGTGCCAGCAGCCCAGTGACAGGGGCGGATTCACCCCTCCACTTT	TRBV5-6	TRBD1	NA	TRBJ1-6
CASSLVQGNTEAFF	TGTGCCAGCAGCTTAGTACAGGGGAACACTGAAGCTTTCTTT	TRBV7-9	NA	many	TRBJ1-1
CASTKTGLAGGIGKNIQYF	TGTGCCAGCACCAAAACAGGACTAGCGGGGGGGATCGGCAAAAACATTCAGTACTTC	TRBV2	TRBD2	many	TRBJ2-4
CASSAGVNIETQYF	TGTGCCAGCAGCGCGGGGGTGAATATAGAGACCCAGTACTTC	TRBV7-9	TRBD2	NA	TRBJ2-5
CASSLPGFGQPQHF	TGTGCCAGCAGCCTTCCCGGATTTGGGCAGCCCCAGCATTTT	TRBV7-9	NA	NA	TRBJ1-5
CASSYSGGRTDTQYF	TGTGCCAGCAGTTACTCTGGGGGGCGGACAGATACGCAGTATTTT	TRBV6-5	NA	many	TRBJ2-3
CAIKPGQGAFNEQYF	TGTGCCATCAAACCGGGACAGGGGGCGTTTAACGAGCAGTACTTC	TRBV10-3	TRBD1	NA	TRBJ2-7
CASSPGLAGGSYEQYF	TGTGCCAGCAGCCCAGGACTAGCAGGTGGGTCCTACGAGCAGTACTTC	TRBV5-5	TRBD2	NA	TRBJ2-7
CATSDNRGDGNEKLFF	TGTGCCACCAGTGATAACAGGGGAGATGGTAATGAAAAACTGTTTTTT	TRBV24-1	TRBD1	few	TRBJ1-4
CASSSGETGTDTQYF	TGTGCCAGCAGTTCCGGGGAGACTGGCACAGATACGCAGTATTTT	TRBV7-2	NA	NA	TRBJ2-3
CASSPRDALHPTSF	TGTGCCAGCAGCCCGCGGGACGCCCTTCACCCGACCAGCTTC	TRBV7-9	NA	few	TRBJ2-7
CSAEGLADDTDTQYF	TGCAGTGCAGAGGGACTAGCCGACGACACAGATACGCAGTATTTT	TRBV20-1	TRBD2	many	TRBJ2-3